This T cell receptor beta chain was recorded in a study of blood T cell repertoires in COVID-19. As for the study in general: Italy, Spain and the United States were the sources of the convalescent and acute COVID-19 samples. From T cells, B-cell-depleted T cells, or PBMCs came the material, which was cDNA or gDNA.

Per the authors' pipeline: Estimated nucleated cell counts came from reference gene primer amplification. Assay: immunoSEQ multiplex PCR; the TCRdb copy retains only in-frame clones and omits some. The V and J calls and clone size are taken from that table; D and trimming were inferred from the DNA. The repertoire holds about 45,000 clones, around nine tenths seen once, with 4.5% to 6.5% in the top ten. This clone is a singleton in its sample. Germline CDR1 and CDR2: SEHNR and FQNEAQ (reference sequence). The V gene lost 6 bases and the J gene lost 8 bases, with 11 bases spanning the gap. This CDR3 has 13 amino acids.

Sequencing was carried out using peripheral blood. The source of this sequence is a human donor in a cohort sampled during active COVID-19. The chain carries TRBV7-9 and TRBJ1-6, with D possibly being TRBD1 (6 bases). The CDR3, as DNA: TGTGCCAGCAGTGTGGGGGCTGATTCACCCCTCCACTTT. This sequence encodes CASSVGADSPLHF.